Listed below are T cell receptor beta chains from one sample, sequenced in a study of cutaneous CD30+ T cell lymphoproliferative disorder and hepatitis E. Repertoires were generated with immunoSEQ multiplex PCR, while TCRdb's copy carries only in-frame clones and drops some. The sample yields thousands of clones, around 70% seen once. Material: blood. The source is a human donor with a cutaneous T cell lymphoproliferative disorder associated with hepatitis E virus. Both conserved end residues are part of each CDR3. Fields, in order: J gene, D gene, clone size, V gene, CDR3 DNA, CDR3 protein. The D gene is left open where the match is weak. Rows may omit the clone size; those that give it use once, few, many or a size class.

j_call: TRBJ1-2
d_call: -
clone_size: -
v_call: TRBV4-3
cdr3_nt: TGCGCCAGCAGTTGGGGGGCGGGTGATGGCTACACCTTC
cdr3_aa: CASSWGAGDGYTF

j_call: TRBJ1-3
d_call: -
clone_size: -
v_call: TRBV13
cdr3_nt: TGTGCCAGCAGCCGGCAGGCGGACTCTGGAAACACCATATATTTT
cdr3_aa: CASSRQADSGNTIYF

j_call: TRBJ2-7
d_call: -
clone_size: -
v_call: TRBV7-8
cdr3_nt: TGTGCCAGCAGCTTAGATATTAGCGAGTACTACGAGCAGTACTTC
cdr3_aa: CASSLDISEYYEQYF

j_call: TRBJ2-7
d_call: TRBD2
clone_size: -
v_call: TRBV6-5
cdr3_nt: TGTGCCAGCAGTTACTCTAGCGGGGGGGCCTACGAGCAGTACTTC
cdr3_aa: CASSYSSGGAYEQYF

j_call: TRBJ2-6
d_call: -
clone_size: -
v_call: TRBV4-3
cdr3_nt: TGCGCCAGCAGCCAAGTATTCAGCTCTGGGGCCAACGTCCTGACTTTC
cdr3_aa: CASSQVFSSGANVLTF

j_call: TRBJ2-7
d_call: -
clone_size: few
v_call: TRBV27
cdr3_nt: TGTGCCAGCAGCCACCCCGGGTTTAAGGGGGCCTACGAGCAGTACTTC
cdr3_aa: CASSHPGFKGAYEQYF

j_call: TRBJ2-3
d_call: TRBD2
clone_size: -
v_call: TRBV6-6
cdr3_nt: TGTGCCAGCAGTTCAGGACTAGTTTCAGATACGCAGTATTTT
cdr3_aa: CASSSGLVSDTQYF

j_call: TRBJ2-3
d_call: TRBD1
clone_size: -
v_call: TRBV28
cdr3_nt: TGTGCCAGCAGGTCGGGACAGGGGGCAACAGATACGCAGTATTTT
cdr3_aa: CASRSGQGATDTQYF

j_call: TRBJ2-1
d_call: -
clone_size: -
v_call: TRBV19
cdr3_nt: TGTGCCAGTAGCCCCCTAGGGAACAATGAGCAGTTCTTC
cdr3_aa: CASSPLGNNEQFF

j_call: TRBJ1-5
d_call: TRBD1
clone_size: -
v_call: TRBV6-1
cdr3_nt: TGTGCCAGCAGTGAAGCTCCGGGACAGGGGAATCAGCCCCAGCATTTT
cdr3_aa: CASSEAPGQGNQPQHF

j_call: TRBJ1-6
d_call: TRBD1
clone_size: -
v_call: TRBV14
cdr3_nt: TGTGCCAGCAGCCTTTCCCACGGGACAGCGAATTCACCCCTCCACTTT
cdr3_aa: CASSLSHGTANSPLHF

j_call: TRBJ1-2
d_call: TRBD1
clone_size: -
v_call: TRBV9
cdr3_nt: TGTGCCAGCAGCGCTGGGGACAGCCCCAACTATGGCTACACCTTC
cdr3_aa: CASSAGDSPNYGYTF

j_call: TRBJ1-6
d_call: -
clone_size: -
v_call: TRBV11-2
cdr3_nt: TGTGCCAGCAGCTCGAAGCTCCCGCCGTGGGCCGACGTCCTCCACTTT
cdr3_aa: CASSSKLPPWADVLHF

j_call: TRBJ1-2
d_call: -
clone_size: -
v_call: TRBV10-3
cdr3_nt: TGTGCCGCCCGGGAGGGGCCGACGGACTATGGCTACACCTTC
cdr3_aa: CAAREGPTDYGYTF

j_call: TRBJ1-1
d_call: -
clone_size: -
v_call: TRBV7-6
cdr3_nt: TGTGCCAGCAGCACCCCCCGGGGGGGGCAGGACACTGAAGCTTTCTTT
cdr3_aa: CASSTPRGGQDTEAFF

j_call: TRBJ1-2
d_call: -
clone_size: few
v_call: TRBV7-3
cdr3_nt: TGTGCCAGCAGCCCCGGACAAGACCCGGGGGATGGCTACACCTTC
cdr3_aa: CASSPGQDPGDGYTF

j_call: TRBJ2-5
d_call: -
clone_size: -
v_call: TRBV9
cdr3_nt: TGTGCCAGCAGCGCCGGACAGTTGGGGGAGACCCAGTACTTC
cdr3_aa: CASSAGQLGETQYF

j_call: TRBJ1-5
d_call: -
clone_size: -
v_call: TRBV28
cdr3_nt: TGTGCCAGCAGTCGGTCGACAGTGAGACAGCCCCAGCATTTT
cdr3_aa: CASSRSTVRQPQHF

j_call: TRBJ1-5
d_call: -
clone_size: few
v_call: TRBV6-4
cdr3_nt: TGTGCCAGCAGTGGGCAGGCCAATCAGCCCCAGCATTTT
cdr3_aa: CASSGQANQPQHF

j_call: TRBJ2-7
d_call: TRBD2
clone_size: -
v_call: TRBV11-2
cdr3_nt: TGTGCCAGCAGCTTAGCGGCTAGCGGCTCCTACGAGCAGTACTTC
cdr3_aa: CASSLAASGSYEQYF

j_call: TRBJ1-2
d_call: -
clone_size: few
v_call: TRBV28
cdr3_nt: TGTGCCAGCAGTTCCCCTACCGGATATGGCTACACCTTC
cdr3_aa: CASSSPTGYGYTF

j_call: TRBJ2-2
d_call: -
clone_size: -
v_call: TRBV4-1
cdr3_nt: TGCGCCAGCAGCCAATTGGCAGTTGGGACCGGGGAGCTGTTTTTT
cdr3_aa: CASSQLAVGTGELFF

j_call: TRBJ1-5
d_call: -
clone_size: -
v_call: TRBV28
cdr3_nt: TGTGCCAGCAGTTCCCAGACTCAGCCCCAGCATTTT
cdr3_aa: CASSSQTQPQHF

j_call: TRBJ1-1
d_call: TRBD1
clone_size: few
v_call: TRBV28
cdr3_nt: TGTGCCAGCAGTTCGGGACAGCTGAACACTGAAGCTTTCTTT
cdr3_aa: CASSSGQLNTEAFF

j_call: TRBJ1-2
d_call: TRBD1
clone_size: -
v_call: TRBV5-1
cdr3_nt: TGCGCCAGCAGCTCTGGACAGGGCAATGGCTACACCTTC
cdr3_aa: CASSSGQGNGYTF

j_call: TRBJ2-5
d_call: -
clone_size: -
v_call: TRBV19
cdr3_nt: TGTGCCAGTAGTATTTCCGGGCCAAAGGAGACCCAGTACTTC
cdr3_aa: CASSISGPKETQYF

j_call: TRBJ2-7
d_call: TRBD1
clone_size: -
v_call: TRBV27
cdr3_nt: TGTGCCAGCAGTGCCGCCGGGACAGGGAAATACGAGCAGTACTTC
cdr3_aa: CASSAAGTGKYEQYF

j_call: TRBJ1-1
d_call: TRBD1
clone_size: -
v_call: TRBV7-3
cdr3_nt: TGTGCCAGCAGCCCCCGGACAGGGGACGCTATCACTGAAGCTTTCTTT
cdr3_aa: CASSPRTGDAITEAFF

j_call: TRBJ1-3
d_call: -
clone_size: -
v_call: TRBV10-3
cdr3_nt: TGTGCCATCAGTGAGCCGACGGTCTCTGGAAACACCATATATTTT
cdr3_aa: CAISEPTVSGNTIYF

j_call: TRBJ1-1
d_call: -
clone_size: -
v_call: TRBV29-1
cdr3_nt: TGCAGCGTTGCGGCCCTGAACACTGAAGCTTTCTTT
cdr3_aa: CSVAALNTEAFF

j_call: TRBJ2-7
d_call: -
clone_size: -
v_call: TRBV30
cdr3_nt: TGTGCCTGGAACGTTTACAGGGAGACTACCTACGAGCAGTACTTC
cdr3_aa: CAWNVYRETTYEQYF

j_call: TRBJ1-1
d_call: -
clone_size: few
v_call: TRBV5-6
cdr3_nt: TGTGCCAGCAGCCCCCTGACGGGACTGAGCACTGAAGCTTTCTTT
cdr3_aa: CASSPLTGLSTEAFF

j_call: TRBJ2-1
d_call: TRBD2
clone_size: -
v_call: TRBV6-5
cdr3_nt: TGTGCCAGCAGCGAATGGCGGGGGGGACGGCAGTTCTTC
cdr3_aa: CASSEWRGGRQFF

j_call: TRBJ2-1
d_call: TRBD2
clone_size: -
v_call: TRBV2
cdr3_nt: TGTGCCAGCACCGGACTAGCTGAGCAGTTCTTC
cdr3_aa: CASTGLAEQFF

j_call: TRBJ2-1
d_call: -
clone_size: -
v_call: TRBV29-1
cdr3_nt: TGCAGCGCCATACTAGCCGGGAATGAGCAGTTCTTC
cdr3_aa: CSAILAGNEQFF

j_call: TRBJ1-3
d_call: -
clone_size: once
v_call: TRBV28
cdr3_nt: TGTGCCAGCAGTTTAAGGTTAGGGTCTGGAAACACCATATATTTT
cdr3_aa: CASSLRLGSGNTIYF

j_call: TRBJ1-3
d_call: -
clone_size: -
v_call: TRBV10-3
cdr3_nt: TGTGCCACCACCCCGGAGGGAAACACCATATATTTT
cdr3_aa: CATTPEGNTIYF

j_call: TRBJ1-1
d_call: -
clone_size: few
v_call: TRBV6-6
cdr3_nt: TGTGCCAGCAGTTCCCACTGGGGGAACACTGAAGCTTTCTTT
cdr3_aa: CASSSHWGNTEAFF

j_call: TRBJ1-1
d_call: -
clone_size: -
v_call: TRBV13
cdr3_nt: TGTGCCAGCAGCCTCCTGACAGGAGCGTTAAACACTGAAGCTTTCTTT
cdr3_aa: CASSLLTGALNTEAFF

j_call: TRBJ1-2
d_call: -
clone_size: -
v_call: TRBV6-6
cdr3_nt: TGTGCCAGCACCCAGGGTGGTTATGGCTACACCTTC
cdr3_aa: CASTQGGYGYTF

j_call: TRBJ1-6
d_call: -
clone_size: -
v_call: TRBV18
cdr3_nt: TGTGCCAGCTCACCAGCCGGGGATAATTCACCCCTCCACTTT
cdr3_aa: CASSPAGDNSPLHF

j_call: TRBJ1-2
d_call: -
clone_size: -
v_call: TRBV30
cdr3_nt: TGTGCCTGGAGTGTCGAAGCGAACTATGGCTACACCTTC
cdr3_aa: CAWSVEANYGYTF

j_call: TRBJ1-1
d_call: -
clone_size: -
v_call: TRBV5-1
cdr3_nt: TGCGCCAGCAGCTTGGAAAGGCCGGGGGGCACTGAAGCTTTCTTT
cdr3_aa: CASSLERPGGTEAFF

j_call: TRBJ1-1
d_call: -
clone_size: once
v_call: TRBV6-5
cdr3_nt: TGTGCCAGCAGTTACCTACAGAACACTGAAGCTTTCTTT
cdr3_aa: CASSYLQNTEAFF

j_call: TRBJ2-5
d_call: -
clone_size: -
v_call: TRBV9
cdr3_nt: TGTGCCAGCAGCGGACACGGAGAGACCCAGTACTTC
cdr3_aa: CASSGHGETQYF

j_call: TRBJ2-7
d_call: -
clone_size: -
v_call: TRBV4-1
cdr3_nt: TGCGCCAGCAGCCAAGATCTGAGGGGTTACGAGCAGTACTTC
cdr3_aa: CASSQDLRGYEQYF

j_call: TRBJ1-6
d_call: TRBD1
clone_size: -
v_call: TRBV4-1
cdr3_nt: TGCGCCAGCAGCCAAGCCGGGACAGGGGGTTCACCCCTCCACTTT
cdr3_aa: CASSQAGTGGSPLHF

j_call: TRBJ2-1
d_call: -
clone_size: -
v_call: TRBV7-9
cdr3_nt: TGTGCCAGCAGTGAGGGTTGGGGGCAGTTCTTC
cdr3_aa: CASSEGWGQFF

j_call: TRBJ1-5
d_call: TRBD1
clone_size: -
v_call: TRBV7-2
cdr3_nt: TGTGCCAGCAGCTTAGGGCTTGGGGCAGGGGGTCAGCCCCAGCATTTT
cdr3_aa: CASSLGLGAGGQPQHF

j_call: TRBJ2-3
d_call: TRBD2
clone_size: -
v_call: TRBV19
cdr3_nt: TGTGCCAGTAGTAATGCGGGGGCAGATACGCAGTATTTT
cdr3_aa: CASSNAGADTQYF

j_call: TRBJ2-1
d_call: -
clone_size: -
v_call: TRBV4-3
cdr3_nt: TGCGCCAGCAGCCCCGGGAGTGATGCCTACAATGAGCAGTTCTTC
cdr3_aa: CASSPGSDAYNEQFF

j_call: TRBJ2-3
d_call: -
clone_size: -
v_call: TRBV6-5
cdr3_nt: TGTGCCAGCAGTTGGGACAGCACAGATACGCAGTATTTT
cdr3_aa: CASSWDSTDTQYF

j_call: TRBJ1-1
d_call: -
clone_size: -
v_call: TRBV5-4
cdr3_nt: TGTGCCAGCAGCTTCCTGACAGAGAACACTGAAGCTTTCTTT
cdr3_aa: CASSFLTENTEAFF